The 4 T cell receptor beta chains listed next were all sequenced from one sample in a study of T-cell reconstitution after alpha-beta-depleted transplantation in children. TCRbeta library construction was performed incorporating unique molecular identifiers. TCRdb called the PCR reads again in MiXCR, with one record for every CDR3 protein. The profile shows about 240,000 distinct CDR3 sequences, under 30% of them singletons. The input for sequencing was PBMCs, taken before TCRalphabeta/CD19-depleted stem cell transplant. The source is a girl aged 2 to 9 with Fanconi anemia, due to receive a stem cell transplant.

This clonotype came up many times. The chain recombines TRBV27 with TRBJ2-7; 9 bases are shared with TRBD1. The CDR3 spans 15 residues. Germline CDR1 reads MNHEY; CDR2 reads SMNVEV (reference sequence). The V segment lost 6 bases and the J segment 0 bases; nucleotides outside the gene matches: 6. In nucleotides, the CDR3 is TGTGCCAGCAGCGAAACAGGGGGCACCTCCTACGAGCAGTACTTC. As protein: CASSETGGTSYEQYF.

The chain links TRBV7-9 to TRBJ2-1; D gene unclear. CDR3 length: 12 amino acids. Germline V gene data show CDR1 as SEHNR and CDR2 as FQNEAQ (reference sequence). With 0 bases removed from V and 8 bases from J, the gap between germline ends came to 5 bases. CDR3 residues: CASSLAWDEQFF. Written as DNA, the CDR3 is TGTGCCAGCAGCTTAGCGTGGGATGAGCAGTTCTTC. The whole variable domain, remainder taken from reference TRBV7-9 and TRBJ2-1, is DTGVSQNPRHKITKRGQNVTFRCDPISEHNRLYWYRQTLGQGPEFLTYFQNEAQLEKSRLLSDRFSAERPKGSFSTLEIQRTEQGDSAMYLCASSLAWDEQFFGPGTRLTVL.

This clonotype was counted ten times or more. The chain has TRBV6-6 and TRBJ1-3; D is ambiguous. The CDR3 runs 12 residues. V dropped 2 bases and J dropped 3 bases, with 2 bases sitting between them. Germline-derived CDR1 and CDR2 are MNHNY and SVGAGI (reference sequence). The CDR3 loop is CASSYRGNTIYF. The CDR3 DNA sequence: TGTGCCAGCAGTTACCGTGGAAACACCATATATTTT.

The chain couples TRBV10-2 to TRBJ1-2; unclear D gene. The CDR3 sequence is 15 residues long. CDR1 and CDR2 (germline): WSHSY, SAAADI. V lost 6 bases, J lost 4 bases, and 18 bases lay in between. The CDR3 DNA sequence: TGCGCCAGCAGGAGCCAGGCAAGCGGAAGCTATGGCTACACCTTC. Amino acid sequence: CASRSQASGSYGYTF.